Below are 4 T cell receptor beta chains sequenced from a single sample in a study of shared clonotypes between healthy human individuals. This table comes from immunoSEQ multiplex PCR, and its TCRdb copy is limited to in-frame clones, with some not included. The profile shows approximately 1,500,000 clones, approximately 98% of them singletons. The sample comprised naive CD4+ T cells sorted from blood. Subset meaning: CD45RA+ positively selected. Receptors were obtained from a man younger than 45 in good health.

This clone was recorded only once. The chain uses TRBV7-8 and TRBJ2-1, with 10 bases fitting TRBD2. Germline V gene data show CDR1 as SGHVS and CDR2 as FQNEAQ. The CDR3 runs 16 residues. V shed 8 bases, J shed 9 bases, and the junction held 16 bases outside the gene matches. CDR3 sequence (DNA): TGTGCCAGCGGATCTAATAGCGGGAGGTCTGTAGGTGAGCAGTTCTTC. Translated: CASGSNSGRSVGEQFF.

The chain carries TRBV10-3 and TRBJ1-1; D is unresolved. Germline CDR1 and CDR2: ENHRY and SYGVKD. The CDR3 sequence is 15 residues long. The ends were cut back, 6 bases at V and 4 bases at J, with 18 bases in the middle. CDR3 loop: CAIRTVGQATTEAFF. For the CDR3, the DNA is TGTGCCATCAGAACCGTCGGGCAGGCAACCACTGAAGCTTTCTTT.

The chain uses TRBV15 and TRBJ1-3; TRBD1 aligns across 9 bases. The CDR3 is made up of 19 amino acids. From germline, CDR1 is LNHNV and CDR2 YYDKDF (reference sequence). The V segment lost 5 bases and the J segment 0 bases; nucleotides outside the gene matches: 14. CDR3 DNA sequence: TGTGCCACCAGCCCAATTCTCGACAGGGGGAAGACCTCTGGAAACACCATATATTTT. This sequence encodes CATSPILDRGKTSGNTIYF.

To note about this clone: The sample has other DNA sequences that encode this CDR3 too. V usage is TRBV7-8 and J usage is TRBJ2-7, with TRBD1 matching over 7 bases. The junction had 0 bases not matched to a gene; V was cut back by 1 base and J by 0 bases. The germline V gene encodes CDR1 SGHVS and CDR2 FQNEAQ. The CDR3 consists of 14 residues. The CDR3: CASSLGDSSYEQYF. The CDR3 DNA is TGTGCCAGCAGCTTAGGGGACAGCTCCTACGAGCAGTACTTC.